This is a list of T cell receptor beta chains from one sample in a study of T cell responses to AZD1222 COVID-19 vaccine. The data were produced by immunoSEQ multiplex PCR, yet TCRdb's version contains in-frame clones alone and is incomplete. The sample records some 100,000 clones, around nine tenths being singletons. The source was peripheral blood, collected 28 days after the second AZD1222 dose. These receptors were obtained from an adult who received the AZD1222 COVID-19 vaccine. Each CDR3 is given with its conserved first and last residue. The order of the fields is D gene, V gene, J gene, CDR3 protein. D genes are given only for firm matches.

NA,TRBV3-1/TRBV3-2,TRBJ1-2,CASSPQSGLAGYGYTF
NA,TRBV6-1,TRBJ1-6,CASSEATSGRDSPLHF
NA,TRBV7-3,TRBJ2-7,CASSPPRRRSAYEQYF
TRBD1,TRBV5-1,TRBJ2-1,CASSVTGSLYNEQFF
TRBD1,TRBV6-5,TRBJ1-1,CASIITGGDTEAFF
NA,TRBV7-2,TRBJ1-2,CASSLAGTSWFITF
NA,TRBV5-4,TRBJ1-2,CASSPDMYGYTF
NA,TRBV6-5,TRBJ2-6,CASRLSGANVLTF
NA,TRBV7-2,TRBJ1-1,CASSPTVNTEAFF
NA,TRBV30,TRBJ1-1,CAFRRGAEAFF
TRBD1,TRBV10-3,TRBJ2-7,CAISAGTGRSYEQYF
TRBD2,TRBV18,TRBJ2-5,CASSPPAGGWETQYF
NA,TRBV27,TRBJ1-1,CASREGAEAFF
TRBD1,TRBV30,TRBJ1-1,CAWRRTGANTEAFF
NA,TRBV27,TRBJ2-2,CASSLWGTGELFF
NA,TRBV5-4,TRBJ1-4,CASSSGQKNEKLFF
TRBD2,TRBV29-1,TRBJ2-3,CSVEAGGGTDTQYF